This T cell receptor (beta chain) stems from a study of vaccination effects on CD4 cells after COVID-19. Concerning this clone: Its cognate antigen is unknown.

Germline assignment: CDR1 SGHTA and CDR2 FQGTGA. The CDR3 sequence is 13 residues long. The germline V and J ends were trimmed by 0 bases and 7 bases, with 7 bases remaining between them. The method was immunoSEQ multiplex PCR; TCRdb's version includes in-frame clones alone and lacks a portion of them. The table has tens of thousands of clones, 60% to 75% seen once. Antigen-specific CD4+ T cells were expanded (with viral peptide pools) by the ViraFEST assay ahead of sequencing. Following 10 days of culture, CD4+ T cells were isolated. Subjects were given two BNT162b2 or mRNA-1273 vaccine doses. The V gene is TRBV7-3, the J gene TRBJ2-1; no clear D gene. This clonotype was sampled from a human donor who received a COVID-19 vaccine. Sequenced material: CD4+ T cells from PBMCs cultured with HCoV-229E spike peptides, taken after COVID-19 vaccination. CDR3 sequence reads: CASSLTNQNEQFF. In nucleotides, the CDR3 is TGTGCCAGCAGCTTAACAAATCAGAATGAGCAGTTCTTC.